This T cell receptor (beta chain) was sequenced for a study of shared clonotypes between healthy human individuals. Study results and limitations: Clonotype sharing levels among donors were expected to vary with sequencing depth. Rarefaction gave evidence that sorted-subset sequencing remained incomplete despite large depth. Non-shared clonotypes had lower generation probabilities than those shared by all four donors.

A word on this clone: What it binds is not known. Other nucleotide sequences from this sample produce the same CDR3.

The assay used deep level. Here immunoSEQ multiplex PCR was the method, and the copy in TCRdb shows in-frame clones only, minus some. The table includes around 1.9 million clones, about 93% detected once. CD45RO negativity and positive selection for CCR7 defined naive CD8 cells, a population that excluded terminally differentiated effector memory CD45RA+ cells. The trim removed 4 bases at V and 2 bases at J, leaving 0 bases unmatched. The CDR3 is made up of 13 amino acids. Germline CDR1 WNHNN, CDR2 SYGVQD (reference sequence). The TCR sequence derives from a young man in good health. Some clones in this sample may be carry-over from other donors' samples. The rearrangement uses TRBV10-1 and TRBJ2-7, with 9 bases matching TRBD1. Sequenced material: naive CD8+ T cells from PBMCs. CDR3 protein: CASSGTGAYEQYF. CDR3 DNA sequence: TGCGCCAGCAGTGGGACAGGGGCCTACGAGCAGTACTTC.